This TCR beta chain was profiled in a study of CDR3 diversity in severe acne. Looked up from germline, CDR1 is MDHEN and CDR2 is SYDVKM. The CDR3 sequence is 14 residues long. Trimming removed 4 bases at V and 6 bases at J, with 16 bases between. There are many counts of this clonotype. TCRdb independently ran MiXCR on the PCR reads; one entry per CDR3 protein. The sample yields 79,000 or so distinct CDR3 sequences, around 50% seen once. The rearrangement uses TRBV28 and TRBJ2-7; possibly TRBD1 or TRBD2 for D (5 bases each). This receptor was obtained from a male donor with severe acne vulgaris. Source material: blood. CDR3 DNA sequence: TGTGCCAGCAGTTCACTCAGGGACCGGGGCGAGCAGTACTTC. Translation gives CASSSLRDRGEQYF.